The present entry profiles one T cell receptor (beta chain) with its context. It has no known antigen specificity. Base qualities are not recorded, but no much larger clone differs from it by a single base. These data are taken from a study of control samples from healthy donors and cancer patients (TCRdb year 2020). Library preparation used the immunoSEQ multiplex PCR assay. TCRdb took this table from immuneACCESS and kept in-frame rearrangements with V and J called. Such tables lack part of the clones; where checked against another copy, unresolved V genes explain under half of the gap, and the rest is unexplained. This sample is represented by around 200,000 clones; roughly 91% of them were singletons. The leading ten clones occupy almost 1.5% of the sample. This clonotype was sampled from a man aged 18 to 35 in good health. Specimen: blood.

The encoded CDR3 is CAIRGERDRSNYGYTF. The nucleotides are TGTGCCATCAGGGGAGAGAGGGACAGATCTAACTATGGCTACACCTTC. The chain is made from TRBV10-3 and TRBJ1-2, and TRBD1 aligns with 7 junction nucleotides. The junction shows trimming of 6 bases on V and 0 bases on J, and the gene matches do not reach 10 bases of it. The CDR3 has 16 amino acids, counting the end cysteine and phenylalanine. Of the read, only the CDR3 DNA is kept; its 48 bases are in frame from base 1. CDR1 is given as ENHRY and CDR2 as SYGVKD, both from the germline V gene.